This T cell receptor (beta chain) was identified in a study of control samples from healthy donors and cancer patients. The table came from immunoSEQ multiplex PCR; TCRdb's copy has only in-frame clones and leaves some out. The table lists about 150,000 clones, 88% of them singletons. V was pared by 2 bases and J by 4 bases, with 11 bases between. Per germline, CDR1 MNHEY and CDR2 SMNVEV (reference sequence). CDR3 length: 14 amino acids. Sequenced input: blood. The J gene is TRBJ1-1, the V gene TRBV27, with unresolved D. This TCR was sampled from a man aged 18 to 30 in good health. The CDR3 nucleotides are TGTGCCAGCAGTTTAAGTATAGAGCCCACTGAAGCTTTCTTT. This encodes CASSLSIEPTEAFF.